The 19 T cell receptor beta chains below all came from one sample that was sequenced in a study of CD4 T cells in relation to SARS-CoV-2 and coronaviruses. No antigen is known for these receptors. Sequencing used immunoSEQ multiplex PCR; TCRdb keeps in-frame clones, though not all of them. Of under 20,000 clones in the sample, around three quarters were seen once. The unexposed donors gave CD4+ T cells in about 2010-2019, prior to COVID-19. After roughly ten days of culture, CD4+ T cells were isolated. Material for sequencing was CD4+ T cells from PBMCs, cultured in vitro. Receptors were obtained from a human donor in good health.

The gene calls are TRBV7-9 and TRBJ2-7; no clear D gene. From germline, CDR1 is SEHNR and CDR2 FQNEAQ (reference sequence). The CDR3 covers 14 residues. V was pared by 2 bases and J by 7 bases, with 15 bases between. CDR3 nucleotide sequence: TGTGCCAGCAGCTTAACAGACCGAGTGAGGGAGCAGTACTTC. This encodes CASSLTDRVREQYF.

This rearrangement joins TRBV6-5 to TRBJ2-3; 9 bases align to TRBD2. CDR1 MNHEY and CDR2 SVGAGI come from the germline V gene. This CDR3 is 15 amino acids long. After removal of 5 bases from V and 5 bases from J, the junction contained 8 bases not matched to a gene. The CDR3 protein is CASSQPGLALDTQYF. DNA for the CDR3: TGTGCCAGCAGTCAACCGGGACTAGCCTTAGATACGCAGTATTTT.

The CDR3 protein is CASSLDSTLYNSPLHF. The CDR3 nucleotides read TGCGCCAGCAGCTTGGATTCGACACTTTATAATTCACCCCTCCACTTT. The rearrangement links TRBV5-1 to TRBJ1-6; D gene uncertain. The CDR3 is 16 residues long. Germline CDR1 SGHRS, CDR2 YFSETQ. Trimming removed 0 bases from V and 4 bases from J, with 11 bases in between.

The chain links TRBV20-1 to TRBJ1-1; D uncertain. CDR1 is DFQATT, CDR2 SNEGSKA, per germline (reference sequence). V was pared by 5 bases and J by 4 bases, with 5 bases between. The CDR3 covers 10 residues. The CDR3 loop is CSASSTEAFF. The CDR3 DNA is TGCAGTGCTTCGAGCACTGAAGCTTTCTTT.

The chain employs TRBV6-5 and TRBJ2-3, with D perhaps TRBD2 (6 bases). The CDR3 runs to 15 residues. Germline assignment: CDR1 MNHEY and CDR2 SVGAGI. V gave up 3 bases and J gave up 1 base, with 11 bases separating them. The chain's CDR3 is CASSYSRGGTDTQYF. For the CDR3, the DNA is TGTGCCAGCAGTTATTCACGCGGGGGCACAGATACGCAGTATTTT.

The V gene is TRBV5-1, the J gene TRBJ2-1; possibly TRBD2 for D (5 bases). Trimming pared 7 bases from V and 6 bases from J, leaving 14 bases between. This CDR3 is built from 13 residues. CDR1 is SGHRS, CDR2 YFSETQ, per germline. The CDR3 is CASCREGINEQFF. The CDR3 nucleotides are TGCGCCAGCTGCCGAGAGGGTATCAATGAGCAGTTCTTC.

This chain joins TRBV18 and TRBJ2-2; 9 bases match TRBD1. This CDR3 region has 15 residues. CDR1 is KGHSH and CDR2 is LQKENI in the germline V gene. The V segment lost 3 bases and the J segment 5 bases; nucleotides outside the gene matches: 4. The CDR3 spells CASSPTGGETGELFF. CDR3 bases: TGTGCCAGCTCACCCACAGGGGGCGAGACCGGGGAGCTGTTTTTT. Supplemented by reference TRBV18 and TRBJ2-2, the full variable domain reads NAGVMQNPRHLVRRRGQEARLRCSPMKGHSHVYWYRQLPEEGLKFMVYLQKENIIDESGMPKERFSAEFPKEGPSILRIQQVVRGDSAAYFCASSPTGGETGELFFGEGSRLTVL.

This clone was recorded once. J is TRBJ1-5 and V is TRBV12-3 or TRBV12-4, with D unresolved. The CDR3 loop spans 13 amino acids. The V end lost 3 bases, the J end lost 4 bases, and 7 bases lay between the germline ends. Here the CDR3 DNA reads TGTGCCAGCAGTTTTTCCAGAAATCAGCCCCAGCATTTT. Its protein product is CASSFSRNQPQHF.

The chain carries TRBV21-1 and TRBJ1-1; the table calls TRBD1, which could not be checked here. TRBV21-1 is a pseudogene segment. This CDR3 spans 15 amino acids. The DNA for the CDR3 is TGTGCCAGCAGCGGACAACAGGGACCTGGGACTGAAGCTTTCTTT. As protein: CASSGQQGPGTEAFF.

The chain links TRBV6-5 to TRBJ2-1; D tentatively fits TRBD1 or TRBD2 (7 bases each). The V end lost 7 bases, the J end lost 7 bases, and 14 bases lay between the germline ends. The CDR3 is 13 residues long. Looked up from germline, CDR1 is MNHEY and CDR2 is SVGAGI. CDR3 sequence (DNA): TGTGCCAGCAACCAGGGGGGGCTGAATGAGCAGTTCTTC. Protein product: CASNQGGLNEQFF.

This chain uses TRBV7-9 with TRBJ1-5; 10 bases map to TRBD1. Germline V CDR1 and CDR2: SEHNR, FQNEAQ (reference sequence). V shed 5 bases and J 7 bases; nucleotides not matched to a gene: 11. This CDR3 comprises 16 residues. The CDR3 DNA reads as TGTGCCAGCAGCGCCGGGACAGGGGCAGAGGGGCAGCCCCAGCATTTT. It encodes CASSAGTGAEGQPQHF.

The chain links TRBV19 to TRBJ2-7; maybe TRBD2 (6 bases). The CDR3 extends over 16 amino acids. V dropped 1 base and J dropped 1 base, with 14 bases sitting between them. Germline V gene lookup returns CDR1 LNHDA and CDR2 SQIVND (reference sequence). In nucleotides, the CDR3 is TGTGCCAGTAGTATAGGGGGTAGCGGAACTTCCTACGAGCAGTACTTC. Protein sequence: CASSIGGSGTSYEQYF.

V usage is TRBV5-1 and J usage is TRBJ2-7; 10 bases match TRBD1. The J segment lost 4 bases and the V segment lost 4 bases, leaving 8 bases of the junction unmatched. Germline CDR1 SGHRS, CDR2 YFSETQ. The length of the CDR3 is 15 residues. The CDR3 protein is CASSPRQGASYEQYF. As DNA, the CDR3 is TGCGCCAGCAGCCCCCGACAGGGGGCATCGTACGAGCAGTACTTC.

The V gene is TRBV7-3, the J gene TRBJ1-2, with TRBD1 identical over 7 bases. V shed 1 base and J 8 bases; nucleotides not matched to a gene: 10. The CDR3 spans 15 residues. Germline values: CDR1 SGHTA, CDR2 FQGTGA. CDR3 in amino acids: CASSLKVDRVRGYTF. Written as DNA, the CDR3 is TGTGCCAGCAGCTTAAAAGTTGACAGGGTGAGAGGCTACACCTTC.

The chain recombines TRBV6-5 with TRBJ2-1; D gene unclear. V was pared by 5 bases and J by 3 bases, with 14 bases between. Germline loops: CDR1 MNHEY, CDR2 SVGAGI. The CDR3 is 15 amino acids. The CDR3 region has the DNA TGTGCCAGCAGTCTACGGATAGGTGACTACAATGAGCAGTTCTTC. It encodes CASSLRIGDYNEQFF.

There are a few counts of this clone. Other DNA sequences from this sample encode an identical CDR3 as well. The chain carries TRBV6-4 and TRBJ2-1; the match to TRBD2 covers 9 bases. Germline assignment: CDR1 MRHNA and CDR2 SNTAGT. The ends lost 0 bases at V and 4 bases at J; junction bases unmatched: 1. CDR3 size: 15 residues. The CDR3 loop is CASSDSSGSYNEQFF. The CDR3 DNA sequence: TGTGCCAGCAGTGACTCTAGCGGGAGTTACAATGAGCAGTTCTTC.

V is TRBV20-1 and J is TRBJ2-5; maybe TRBD2 (6 bases). Germline CDR1 reads DFQATT; CDR2 reads SNEGSKA (reference sequence). Between the trimmed V and J ends, which lost 3 bases and 5 bases, there was a span of 16 bases. The CDR3 contains 14 residues. Written as DNA, the CDR3 is TGCAGTGCTAGTTTAACGGGAGCTGTGGAGACCCAGTACTTC. Translation gives CSASLTGAVETQYF.

CDR3: CAIRDSHIQETQYF. CDR3 in DNA: TGTGCCATCCGGGACAGTCATATCCAAGAGACCCAGTACTTC. This chain connects TRBV10-3 to TRBJ2-5; 7 bases line up with TRBD1. The CDR3 is 14 residues long. V was clipped by 8 bases and J by 1 base; unmatched bases: 7. CDR1 ENHRY and CDR2 SYGVKD come from the germline V gene.

The rearrangement links TRBV12-5 to TRBJ2-3, with TRBD1 matching over 7 bases. Germline V lookup: CDR1 LGHNT, CDR2 FRNRAP. The CDR3 consists of 14 residues. V dropped 7 bases and J dropped 0; count of bases not matched to a gene: 4. CDR3: CASVWTGSTDTQYF. For the CDR3, the DNA is TGTGCTAGTGTCTGGACAGGCAGCACAGATACGCAGTATTTT.